The TCR beta chain described here comes from a study of CD8 T cells in ankylosing spondylitis. The study, taken as a whole, reports: A number of the motif variants had already been described in reactive arthritis synovial fluid and blood. Within ankylosing spondylitis blood, a TCR beta motif made up of roughly eight highly homologous variants appeared to be characteristic.

As for this clonotype: Its matching antigen is unknown. A much bigger clone sits one base away, suggesting this may be a read error.

The CDR3 is 18 amino acids. Germline V lookup: CDR1 MNHEY, CDR2 SVGEGT. TCRdb passed the 5' RACE reads through MiXCR, listing each CDR3 protein once. Altogether 210,000 or so distinct CDR3 sequences are present, roughly 8% being singletons, with the ten largest covering 4.8%. The clonotype originates from a female donor with ankylosing spondylitis or in good health (not recorded which). Material: blood, either unsorted or a sorted T cell fraction (not recorded which). The chain is built from TRBV6-2 or TRBV6-3 and TRBJ1-5, with 7 bases aligning to TRBD1. The DNA of the CDR3 is TGTGCCAGCAGTTCCAGCAAAATCCTGACAGGGCTTAATCAGCTCCAGCATTTT. Protein sequence: CASSSSKILTGLNQLQHF.